This T cell receptor beta chain was recovered during a study of Tregs in tolerant kidney transplant recipients. The method was immunoSEQ multiplex PCR; TCRdb's version includes in-frame clones alone and lacks a portion of them. The data hold about 94,000 clones, with approximately 93% observed a single time. V lost 7 bases to trimming and J lost 3 bases, with 16 bases between them. This CDR3 has 15 amino acids. Germline V gene sequence: CDR1 LNHDA, CDR2 SQIVND (reference sequence). The J gene is TRBJ1-5, the V gene TRBV19; no firm D call. The sample consisted of CD4+ T cells from blood, taken before the transplant. This TCR derives from a human donor who received a combined kidney and bone marrow transplant. The CDR3 DNA follows: TGTGCCAGTAATCGGGGTGGCCTTAACAATCAGCCCCAGCATTTT. Its translation is CASNRGGLNNQPQHF.